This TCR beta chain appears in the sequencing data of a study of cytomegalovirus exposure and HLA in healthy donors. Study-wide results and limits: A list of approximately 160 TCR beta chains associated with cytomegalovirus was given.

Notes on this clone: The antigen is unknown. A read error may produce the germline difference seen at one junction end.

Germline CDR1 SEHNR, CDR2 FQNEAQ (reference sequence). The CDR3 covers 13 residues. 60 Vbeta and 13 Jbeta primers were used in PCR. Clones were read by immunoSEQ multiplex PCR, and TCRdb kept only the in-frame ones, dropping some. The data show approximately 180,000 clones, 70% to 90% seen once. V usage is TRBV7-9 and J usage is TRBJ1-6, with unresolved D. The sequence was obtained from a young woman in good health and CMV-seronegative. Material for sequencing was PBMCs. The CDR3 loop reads CSSSLDLSSPLHF. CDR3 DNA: TGTTCCAGCAGCTTAGATCTGAGTTCACCCCTCCACTTT.